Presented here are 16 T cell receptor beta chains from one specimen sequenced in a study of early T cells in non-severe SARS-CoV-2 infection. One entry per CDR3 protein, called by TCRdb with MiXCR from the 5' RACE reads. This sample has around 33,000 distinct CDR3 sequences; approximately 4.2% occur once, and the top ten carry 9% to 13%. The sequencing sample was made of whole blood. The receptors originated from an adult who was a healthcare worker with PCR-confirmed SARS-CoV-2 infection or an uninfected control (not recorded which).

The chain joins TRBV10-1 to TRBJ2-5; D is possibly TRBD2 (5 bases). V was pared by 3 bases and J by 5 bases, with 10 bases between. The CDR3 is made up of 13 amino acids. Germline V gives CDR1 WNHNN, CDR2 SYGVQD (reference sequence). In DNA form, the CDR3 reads TGCGCCAGCAGTGACTCGGGAAGTGAGACCCAGTACTTC. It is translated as CASSDSGSETQYF.

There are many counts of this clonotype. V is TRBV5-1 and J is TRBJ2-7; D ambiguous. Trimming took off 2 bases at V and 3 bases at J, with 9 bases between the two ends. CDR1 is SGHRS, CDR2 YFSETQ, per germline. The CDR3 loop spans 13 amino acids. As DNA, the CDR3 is TGCGCCAGCAGCTTTCAGCCAGACTACGAGCAGTACTTC. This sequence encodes CASSFQPDYEQYF. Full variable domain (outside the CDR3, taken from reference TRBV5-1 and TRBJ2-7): KAGVTQTPRYLIKTRGQQVTLSCSPISGHRSVSWYQQTPGQGLQFLFEYFSETQRNKGNFPGRFSGRQFSNSRSEMNVSTLELGDSALYLCASSFQPDYEQYFGPGTRLTVT.

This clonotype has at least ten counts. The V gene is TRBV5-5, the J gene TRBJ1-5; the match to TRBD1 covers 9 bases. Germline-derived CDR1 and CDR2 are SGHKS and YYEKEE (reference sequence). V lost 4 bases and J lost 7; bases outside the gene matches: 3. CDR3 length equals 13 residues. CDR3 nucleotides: TGTGCCAGCAGCGGGGACAGGGACCAGCCCCAGCATTTT. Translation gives CASSGDRDQPQHF.

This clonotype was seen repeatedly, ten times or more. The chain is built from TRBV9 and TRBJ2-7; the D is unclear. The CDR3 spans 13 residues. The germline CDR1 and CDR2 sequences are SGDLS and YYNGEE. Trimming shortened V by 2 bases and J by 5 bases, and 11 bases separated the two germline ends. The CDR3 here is CASSVSFGNEQYF. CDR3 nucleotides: TGTGCCAGCAGCGTTAGCTTCGGAAACGAGCAGTACTTC. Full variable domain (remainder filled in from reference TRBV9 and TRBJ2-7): DSGVTQTPKHLITATGQRVTLRCSPRSGDLSVYWYQQSLDQGLQFLIQYYNGEERAKGNILERFSAQQFPDLHSELNLSSLELGDSALYFCASSVSFGNEQYFGPGTRLTVT.

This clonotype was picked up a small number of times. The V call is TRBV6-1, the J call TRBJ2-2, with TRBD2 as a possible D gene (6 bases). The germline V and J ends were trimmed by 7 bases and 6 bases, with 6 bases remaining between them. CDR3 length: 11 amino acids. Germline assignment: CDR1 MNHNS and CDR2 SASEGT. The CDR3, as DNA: TGTGCCAGCACTAGCGCCGGGGAGCTGTTTTTT. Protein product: CASTSAGELFF.

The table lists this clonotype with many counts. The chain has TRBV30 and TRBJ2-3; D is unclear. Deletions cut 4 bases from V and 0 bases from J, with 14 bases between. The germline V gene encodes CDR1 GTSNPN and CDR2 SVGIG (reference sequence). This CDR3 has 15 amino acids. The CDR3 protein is CAWTTKLSSTDTQYF. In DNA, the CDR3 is TGTGCCTGGACGACCAAACTATCTAGCACAGATACGCAGTATTTT.

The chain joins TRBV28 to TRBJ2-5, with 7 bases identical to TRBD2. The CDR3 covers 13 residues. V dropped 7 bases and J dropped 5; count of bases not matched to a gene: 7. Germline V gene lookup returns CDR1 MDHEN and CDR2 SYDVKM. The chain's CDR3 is CASNRGGGETQYF. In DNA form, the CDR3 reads TGTGCCAGCAACCGGGGCGGGGGTGAGACCCAGTACTTC.

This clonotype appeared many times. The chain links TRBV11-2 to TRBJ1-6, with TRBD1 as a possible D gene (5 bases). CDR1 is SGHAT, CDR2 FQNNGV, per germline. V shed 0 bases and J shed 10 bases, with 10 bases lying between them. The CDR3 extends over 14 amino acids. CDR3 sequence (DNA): TGTGCCAGCAGCTTAGAGGGGGGGACCTCACCCCTCCACTTT. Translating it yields CASSLEGGTSPLHF.

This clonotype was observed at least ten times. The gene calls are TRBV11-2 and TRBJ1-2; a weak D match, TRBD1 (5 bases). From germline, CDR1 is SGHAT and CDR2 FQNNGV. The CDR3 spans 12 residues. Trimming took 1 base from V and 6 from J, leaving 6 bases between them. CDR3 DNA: TGTGCCAGCAGCTTAGCAGGGAATGGCTACACCTTC. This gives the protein CASSLAGNGYTF. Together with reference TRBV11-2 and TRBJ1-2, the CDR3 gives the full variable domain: EAGVAQSPRYKIIEKRQSVAFWCNPISGHATLYWYQQILGQGPKLLIQFQNNGVVDDSQLPKDRFSAERLKGVDSTLKIQPAKLEDSAVYLCASSLAGNGYTFGSGTRLTVV.

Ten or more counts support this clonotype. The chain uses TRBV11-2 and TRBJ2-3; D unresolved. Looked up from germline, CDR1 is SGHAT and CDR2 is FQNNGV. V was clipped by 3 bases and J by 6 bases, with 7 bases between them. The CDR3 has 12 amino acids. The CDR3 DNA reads TGTGCCAGCAGCTTTTCAAGGGATACGCAGTATTTT. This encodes CASSFSRDTQYF.

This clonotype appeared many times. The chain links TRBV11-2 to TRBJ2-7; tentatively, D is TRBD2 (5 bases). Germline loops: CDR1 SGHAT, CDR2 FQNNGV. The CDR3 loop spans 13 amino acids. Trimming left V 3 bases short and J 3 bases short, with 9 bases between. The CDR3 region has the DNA TGTGCCAGCAGCTTGCTAGCTGGCTACGAGCAGTACTTC. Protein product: CASSLLAGYEQYF.

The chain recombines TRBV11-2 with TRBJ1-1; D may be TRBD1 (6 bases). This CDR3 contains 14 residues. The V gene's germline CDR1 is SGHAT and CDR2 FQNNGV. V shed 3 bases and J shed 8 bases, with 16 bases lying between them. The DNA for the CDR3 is TGTGCCAGCAGCTTGGGCAGTGCAGGGGTGGAAGCTTTCTTT. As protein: CASSLGSAGVEAFF.

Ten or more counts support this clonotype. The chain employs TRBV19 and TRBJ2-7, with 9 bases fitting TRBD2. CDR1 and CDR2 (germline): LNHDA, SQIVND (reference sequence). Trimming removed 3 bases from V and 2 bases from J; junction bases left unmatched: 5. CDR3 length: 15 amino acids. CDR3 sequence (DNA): TGTGCCAGTAGTATTCGACTAGCGGAAACCTACGAGCAGTACTTC. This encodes CASSIRLAETYEQYF. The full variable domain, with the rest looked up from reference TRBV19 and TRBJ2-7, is DGGITQSPKYLFRKEGQNVTLSCEQNLNHDAMYWYRQDPGQGLRLIYYSQIVNDFQKGDIAEGYSVSREKKESFPLTVTSAQKNPTAFYLCASSIRLAETYEQYFGPGTRLTVT.

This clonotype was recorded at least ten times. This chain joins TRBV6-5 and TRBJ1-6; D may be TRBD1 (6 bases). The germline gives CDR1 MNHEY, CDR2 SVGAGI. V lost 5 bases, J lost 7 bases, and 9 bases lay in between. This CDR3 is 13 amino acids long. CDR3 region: CASSRTDNSPLHF. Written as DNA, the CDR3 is TGTGCCAGCAGTCGGACAGACAATTCACCCCTCCACTTT.

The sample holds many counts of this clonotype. The CDR3 DNA is TGTGCCAGCAGCTTAGATCCTAGCGGGTGGGAGACCCAGTACTTC. Protein product: CASSLDPSGWETQYF. The V gene is TRBV7-9, the J gene TRBJ2-5, with TRBD2 matching 8 bases. J was trimmed by 5 bases and V by 1 base; bases with no gene match: 6. Germline-derived CDR1 and CDR2 are SEHNR and FQNEAQ (reference sequence). CDR3 length equals 15 residues.

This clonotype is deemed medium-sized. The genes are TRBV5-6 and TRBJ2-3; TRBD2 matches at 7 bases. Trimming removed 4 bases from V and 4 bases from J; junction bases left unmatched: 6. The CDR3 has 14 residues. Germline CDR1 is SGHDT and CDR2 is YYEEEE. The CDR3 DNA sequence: TGTGCCAGCAGCACACTAGCGTCTGCAGATACGCAGTATTTT. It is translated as CASSTLASADTQYF. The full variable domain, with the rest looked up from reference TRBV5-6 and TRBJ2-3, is DAGVTQSPTHLIKTRGQQVTLRCSPKSGHDTVSWYQQALGQGPQFIFQYYEEEERQRGNFPDRFSGHQFPNYSSELNVNALLLGDSALYLCASSTLASADTQYFGPGTRLTVL.